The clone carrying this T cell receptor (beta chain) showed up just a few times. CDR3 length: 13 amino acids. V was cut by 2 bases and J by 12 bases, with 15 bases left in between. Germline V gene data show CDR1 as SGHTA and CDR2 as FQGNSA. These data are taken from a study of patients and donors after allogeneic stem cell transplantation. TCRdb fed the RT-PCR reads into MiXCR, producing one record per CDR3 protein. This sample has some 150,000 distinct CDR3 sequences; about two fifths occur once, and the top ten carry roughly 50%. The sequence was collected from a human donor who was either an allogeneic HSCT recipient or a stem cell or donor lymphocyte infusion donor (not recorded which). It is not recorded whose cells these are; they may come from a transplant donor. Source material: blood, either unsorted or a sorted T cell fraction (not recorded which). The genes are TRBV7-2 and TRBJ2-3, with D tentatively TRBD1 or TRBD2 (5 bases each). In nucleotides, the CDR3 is TGTGCCAGCAGCTTACTAGCATCCAGGGCACAGTATTTT. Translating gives CASSLLASRAQYF.